The 29 T cell receptor beta chains given below trace back to one sample, sequenced in a study of control samples from healthy donors and cancer patients. Produced via immunoSEQ multiplex PCR; TCRdb's table is partial and in-frame only. The data hold approximately 86,000 clones, with about 83% observed a single time. Sequenced sample: blood. The receptors originated from a middle-aged woman in good health.

J is TRBJ2-2 and V is TRBV24-1; the D gene is possibly TRBD2 (5 bases). From germline, CDR1 is KGHDR and CDR2 SFDVKD. V shed 1 base and J shed 4 bases, with 18 bases lying between them. The CDR3 is made up of 18 amino acids. CDR3 sequence (DNA): TGTGCCACCAGTGATTTTGGGCCTTCGACTAAGGGCACCGGGGAGCTGTTTTTT. As protein: CATSDFGPSTKGTGELFF.

The chain recombines TRBV6-2 or TRBV6-3 with TRBJ2-2, with D maybe TRBD1 (6 bases). Germline CDR1 MNHEY, CDR2 SVGEGT. CDR3 length equals 15 residues. Trimming took 6 bases from V and 2 from J, leaving 13 bases between them. As DNA, the CDR3 is TGTGCCAGCAGCTTCGACAGGACTAACACCGGGGAGCTGTTTTTT. Translating it yields CASSFDRTNTGELFF.

The rearrangement uses TRBV2 and TRBJ2-7, with TRBD2 matching 7 bases. V shed 2 bases, J shed 2 bases, and the junction held 3 bases outside the gene matches. Germline V lookup: CDR1 SNHLY, CDR2 FYNNEI. The CDR3 consists of 14 residues. The chain's CDR3 is CASSEQGTTYEQYF. CDR3 DNA: TGTGCCAGCAGTGAACAAGGGACTACCTACGAGCAGTACTTC.

V and J are TRBV5-7 and TRBJ1-6, with D perhaps TRBD1 (5 bases). TRBV5-7 is an ORF for which the function is uncertain. The CDR3 covers 13 residues. The germline V and J ends were trimmed by 6 bases and 8 bases, with 12 bases remaining between them. CDR3 sequence reads: CASIPRGYSPLHF. CDR3 in DNA: TGTGCCAGCATCCCTAGGGGATATTCACCCCTCCACTTT.

The rearrangement joins TRBV24-1 to TRBJ2-3, with D perhaps TRBD2 (6 bases). Trimming left V 4 bases short and J 8 bases short, with 12 bases between. The CDR3 has 13 amino acids. Germline V gene sequence: CDR1 KGHDR, CDR2 SFDVKD. The CDR3 spells CATSENVGGTQYF. DNA for the CDR3: TGTGCCACCAGTGAGAACGTGGGGGGTACGCAGTATTTT.

V and J are TRBV12-3 or TRBV12-4 and TRBJ1-1, with no clear D. Trimming took 7 bases from V and 2 from J, leaving 11 bases between them. This CDR3 is 13 amino acids long. The CDR3 sequence: CASKNVGNTEAFF. The CDR3 DNA sequence: TGTGCCAGCAAGAACGTGGGTAACACTGAAGCTTTCTTT.

This clone was seen a few times. The chain uses TRBV27 and TRBJ2-7; D is perhaps TRBD1 (5 bases). CDR1 is MNHEY, CDR2 SMNVEV, per germline (reference sequence). Trimming cost V 2 bases and J 5 bases, with 10 bases left between them. The CDR3 runs 13 residues. CDR3 DNA: TGTGCCAGCAGTTTAAATGGGGCCAACGAGCAGTACTTC. Protein product: CASSLNGANEQYF.

Only one count was recorded for this clone. This rearrangement joins TRBV18 to TRBJ1-5, with D possibly matching TRBD1 (6 bases). V lost 2 bases and J 3 bases, leaving 8 bases between the germline ends. Germline CDR1 KGHSH, CDR2 LQKENI. The CDR3 is made up of 14 amino acids. CDR3 coding DNA: TGTGCCAGCTCACCAGGGGGCCCCAATCAGCCCCAGCATTTT. Encoded protein: CASSPGGPNQPQHF.

J is TRBJ2-2 and V is TRBV11-3; D gene unclear. The V end lost 1 base, the J end lost 0 bases, and 9 bases lay between the germline ends. From germline, CDR1 is SGHNT and CDR2 YENEEA. This CDR3 spans 16 amino acids. CDR3 residues: CASSLVGNANTGELFF. For the CDR3, the DNA is TGTGCCAGCAGCTTAGTAGGGAATGCGAACACCGGGGAGCTGTTTTTT.

The sample holds many counts of this clone. For the CDR3, the DNA is TGTGCTAGTGGTAGTGTCTATGGCTACACCTTC. Residues: CASGSVYGYTF. This chain joins TRBV12-5 and TRBJ1-2, with unresolved D. Germline CDR1 reads LGHNT; CDR2 reads FRNRAP. There are 11 residues in the CDR3. V was clipped by 5 bases and J by 4 bases, with 5 bases between them.

This clone appeared a few times. This chain connects TRBV18 to TRBJ2-2; 8 bases align to TRBD1. V shed 4 bases and J 7 bases; nucleotides not matched to a gene: 2. The germline V gene has CDR1 KGHSH and CDR2 LQKENI. This CDR3 contains 13 residues. The CDR3: CASSLGQDGELFF. The CDR3 region has the DNA TGTGCCAGCTCACTGGGACAGGACGGGGAGCTGTTTTTT. Drawing the rest from reference TRBV18 and TRBJ2-2, the complete variable domain is NAGVMQNPRHLVRRRGQEARLRCSPMKGHSHVYWYRQLPEEGLKFMVYLQKENIIDESGMPKERFSAEFPKEGPSILRIQQVVRGDSAAYFCASSLGQDGELFFGEGSRLTVL.

The CDR3 reads CASSPSGGSNTGELFF. The CDR3 bases are TGTGCCAGCAGCCCTAGCGGGGGGTCCAACACCGGGGAGCTGTTTTTT. The chain links TRBV7-2 to TRBJ2-2; 11 nucleotides align to TRBD2. J gave up 2 bases and V 5 bases, and 4 bases lay outside the gene matches. The V gene's germline CDR1 is SGHTA and CDR2 FQGNSA. This CDR3 comprises 16 residues.

J is TRBJ1-1 and V is TRBV5-6; maybe TRBD1 (5 bases). Trimming shortened V by 4 bases and J by 9 bases, and 25 bases separated the two germline ends. The CDR3 is 16 amino acids. Germline V gene lookup returns CDR1 SGHDT and CDR2 YYEEEE. DNA for the CDR3: TGTGCCAGCAGCCCTCGGGGGGGGATGAGACTCAACCAAGCTTTCTTT. This translates into CASSPRGGMRLNQAFF. The variable domain in full, completed from reference TRBV5-6 and TRBJ1-1, reads DAGVTQSPTHLIKTRGQQVTLRCSPKSGHDTVSWYQQALGQGPQFIFQYYEEEERQRGNFPDRFSGHQFPNYSSELNVNALLLGDSALYLCASSPRGGMRLNQAFFGQGTRLTVV.

This clone occurred once. The CDR3 reads CASSWRGGETQYF. Here the CDR3 DNA reads TGTGCCAGTAGTTGGAGGGGCGGGGAGACCCAGTACTTC. The chain links TRBV19 to TRBJ2-5; D is possibly TRBD2 (6 bases). The CDR3 contains 13 residues. The V gene lost 5 bases and the J gene lost 5 bases, with 12 bases spanning the gap. Germline CDR1 LNHDA, CDR2 SQIVND (reference sequence).

The genes are TRBV6-1 and TRBJ1-5; a weak D match, TRBD1 (6 bases). CDR3 length equals 15 residues. The V end was cut by 1 base, the J end by 0 bases, with 7 bases between. Germline V CDR1 and CDR2: MNHNS, SASEGT. The CDR3 protein is CASSEDRVSNQPQHF. The CDR3 nucleotides read TGTGCCAGCAGTGAAGACAGGGTTAGCAATCAGCCCCAGCATTTT.

Of note for this clone: This CDR3 is also generated by other DNA sequences in the sample. The chain carries TRBV7-2 and TRBJ2-7; D is undetermined. Germline CDR1 SGHTA, CDR2 FQGNSA. CDR3 length equals 13 residues. Trimming left V 6 bases short and J 3 bases short, with 12 bases between. CDR3 residues: CASSRNPGYEQYF. The CDR3 coding sequence is TGTGCCAGCAGTCGTAATCCGGGCTACGAGCAGTACTTC. Full variable domain (outside the CDR3, taken from reference TRBV7-2 and TRBJ2-7): GAGVSQSPSNKVTEKGKDVELRCDPISGHTALYWYRQSLGQGLEFLIYFQGNSAPDKSGLPSDRFSAERTGGSVSTLTIQRTQQEDSAVYLCASSRNPGYEQYFGPGTRLTVT.

Only a few counts were recorded for this clone. The chain is built from TRBV3-1 (or the pseudogene TRBV3-2) and TRBJ2-6; 9 bases align to TRBD1. The CDR3 contains 17 residues. Trimming removed 4 bases from V and 1 base from J; junction bases left unmatched: 5. Germline V CDR1 and CDR2: LGHDT, YNNKEL (reference sequence). The CDR3 protein is CASSLGQGGSGANVLTF. The CDR3 DNA reads TGTGCCAGCAGCCTGGGACAGGGTGGATCTGGGGCCAACGTCCTGACTTTC.

The chain recombines TRBV6-1 with TRBJ1-2; tentatively, D is TRBD1 (5 bases). V lost 3 bases and J 1 base, leaving 9 bases between the germline ends. Germline V gives CDR1 MNHNS, CDR2 SASEGT. This CDR3 spans 14 amino acids. The CDR3 nucleotides read TGTGCCAGCAGTGAGGTAGGGGATAACTATGGCTACACCTTC. Encoded protein: CASSEVGDNYGYTF.

The chain joins TRBV2 to TRBJ1-2, with D possibly TRBD1 on 6 matching bases. This CDR3 is built from 15 residues. Trimming cost V 2 bases and J 4 bases, with 14 bases left between them. The germline CDR1 and CDR2 sequences are SNHLY and FYNNEI. This CDR3 reads CASSESGGGGYGYTF. The CDR3 nucleotides read TGTGCCAGCAGTGAATCGGGGGGCGGAGGCTATGGCTACACCTTC.

The J gene is TRBJ1-1, the V gene TRBV4-3, with D possibly matching TRBD1 (6 bases). The CDR3 contains 15 residues. Germline-derived CDR1 and CDR2 are LGHNA and YSLEER. Between the trimmed V and J ends, which lost 3 bases and 3 bases, there was a span of 14 bases. For the CDR3, the DNA is TGCGCCAGCAGCCAGGAACAGGGTTACGACACTGAAGCTTTCTTT. It yields the protein CASSQEQGYDTEAFF.

This chain uses TRBV29-1 with TRBJ2-3, with D tentatively TRBD1 or TRBD2 (7 bases each). Trimming stripped 7 bases from V and 8 bases from J, with 19 bases between. Germline V gene data show CDR1 as SQVTM and CDR2 as ANQGSEA. CDR3 length: 13 amino acids. The CDR3 region is CSADQGGYGTQYF. The CDR3 DNA reads TGCAGCGCAGATCAGGGGGGGTATGGTACGCAGTATTTT.

The V call is TRBV12-5, the J call TRBJ1-6; 9 bases are a match to TRBD1. With 5 bases clipped from V and 0 bases from J, the junction kept 11 bases outside the gene matches. Per the germline V gene, CDR1 is LGHNT and CDR2 is FRNRAP. The CDR3 contains 19 residues. The CDR3 DNA reads TGTGCTAGTGGTGGGGGAGTCGGGACAGGGAGCTCCTATAATTCACCCCTCCACTTT. The encoded protein is CASGGGVGTGSSYNSPLHF.

The chain is built from TRBV6-4 and TRBJ1-2, with 8 bases lining up with TRBD1. The J segment lost 6 bases and the V segment lost 6 bases, leaving 6 bases of the junction unmatched. Germline V gene sequence: CDR1 MRHNA, CDR2 SNTAGT. This CDR3 spans 13 amino acids. The CDR3 region has the DNA TGTGCCAGCAGCCTCGGACAGGGAGATGGCTACACCTTC. Amino acid sequence: CASSLGQGDGYTF.

This clone came up once. For the CDR3, the DNA is TGTGCCACCGGAACCGGGACTAGCCTCACAGATACGCAGTATTTT. It encodes CATGTGTSLTDTQYF. V usage is TRBV10-3 and J usage is TRBJ2-3; the match to TRBD2 covers 9 bases. J was trimmed by 2 bases and V by 10 bases; bases with no gene match: 10. The germline CDR1 and CDR2 sequences are ENHRY and SYGVKD. This CDR3 spans 15 amino acids.

The CDR3 DNA reads as TGTGCCAGCGGGCCCAGACAGGGTGGCGAGCAGTACTTC. Amino acid sequence: CASGPRQGGEQYF. This chain links TRBV6-5 with TRBJ2-7; 7 nucleotides line up with TRBD1. The CDR3 is 13 residues long. Germline assignment: CDR1 MNHEY and CDR2 SVGAGI. With V trimmed by 8 bases and J by 6 bases, 10 bases remained unmatched.

V and J are TRBV10-1 and TRBJ2-1; D not certain. Trimming cost V 5 bases and J 7 bases, with 15 bases left between them. The germline V gene has CDR1 WNHNN and CDR2 SYGVQD (reference sequence). The CDR3 consists of 14 residues. The DNA of the CDR3 is TGCGCCAGCAGTCTCCGACCTGGGTGGAATGAGCAGTTCTTC. Translating gives CASSLRPGWNEQFF.

The rearrangement uses TRBV20-1 and TRBJ2-5; 7 bases are a match to TRBD1. CDR1 and CDR2 (germline): DFQATT, SNEGSKA (reference sequence). With V trimmed by 7 bases and J by 7 bases, 6 bases remained unmatched. This CDR3 is 11 amino acids long. The CDR3 loop reads CSGQGPGTQYF. The CDR3 coding sequence is TGCAGTGGACAGGGCCCGGGGACCCAGTACTTC.

The chain combines TRBV5-5 with TRBJ2-5, with D uncertain. The CDR3 contains 14 residues. From germline, CDR1 is SGHKS and CDR2 YYEKEE (reference sequence). The V gene lost 2 bases and the J gene lost 3 bases, with 11 bases spanning the gap. CDR3 sequence: CASSLSGSEETQYF. CDR3 sequence (DNA): TGTGCCAGCAGCTTATCCGGGTCCGAAGAGACCCAGTACTTC.

This clone was picked up a small number of times. The V gene is TRBV4-3, the J gene TRBJ2-3, with D tentatively TRBD2 (7 bases). CDR1 and CDR2 (germline): LGHNA, YSLEER. The CDR3 runs 16 residues. The germline V and J ends were trimmed by 1 base and 2 bases, with 13 bases remaining between them. The CDR3 spells CASSQVGAGATDTQYF. CDR3 DNA: TGCGCCAGCAGCCAAGTGGGGGCGGGGGCCACAGATACGCAGTATTTT.